This is a list of T cell receptor beta chains from one sample in a study of shared clonotypes between healthy human individuals. Here immunoSEQ multiplex PCR was the method, and the copy in TCRdb shows in-frame clones only, minus some. The data contain under 1,900,000 clones, 98% of them singletons. Sequencing was carried out using naive CD4+ T cells sorted from blood. Receptors were obtained from a young man in good health. Each CDR3 is given with its conserved first and last residue. The D gene is left open where the match is weak. The size entry is marked missing in some rows and otherwise reads once, few, many or a size class.

clone_size	v_call	d_call	j_call	cdr3_aa	cdr3_nt
.	TRBV10-3	TRBD2	TRBJ2-1	CAISALSGSYNEQFF	TGTGCCATCAGTGCACTAAGCGGGAGCTACAATGAGCAGTTCTTC
.	TRBV2	.	TRBJ2-5	CANTGSGQETQYF	TGTGCCAACACAGGGTCGGGGCAAGAGACCCAGTACTTC
.	TRBV7-9	.	TRBJ2-3	CASSFLGPDTQYF	TGTGCCAGCAGCTTCTTGGGACCAGATACGCAGTATTTT
.	TRBV4-1	TRBD2	TRBJ2-7	CASSPTGTSQLRVQYF	TGCGCCAGCAGCCCGACCGGGACTAGCCAACTACGAGTGCAGTACTTC
.	TRBV7-6	.	TRBJ2-7	CASSLAKPLGVGSGTSSYEQYF	TGTGCCAGCAGCTTAGCGAAACCTCTCGGGGTAGGTTCTGGCACGAGCTCCTACGAGCAGTACTTC
.	TRBV18	.	TRBJ1-5	CASSHGDYSNQPQHF	TGTGCCAGCTCACACGGAGATTATAGCAATCAGCCCCAGCATTTT
.	TRBV7-8	TRBD1	TRBJ2-7	CASSPITGMDRAYEQYF	TGTGCCAGCAGCCCAATTACGGGTATGGACAGGGCCTACGAGCAGTACTTC
.	TRBV7-9	.	TRBJ1-2	CASSLINRRQSYGYTF	TGTGCCAGCAGCTTAATCAATCGTCGGCAGTCCTATGGCTACACCTTC
.	TRBV6-9	.	TRBJ2-7	CATPRDGSSYEQYF	TGTGCCACCCCTAGAGATGGGAGCTCCTACGAGCAGTACTTC
.	TRBV28	.	TRBJ1-2	CASTPAGFGYTF	TGTGCCAGCACTCCGGCAGGGTTTGGCTACACCTTC
.	TRBV11-3	TRBD1	TRBJ2-7	CASSSAGDREHYEQYF	TGTGCCAGCAGCTCTGCCGGAGACAGGGAACACTACGAGCAGTACTTC
.	TRBV28	.	TRBJ1-5	CASIPGYNQPQHF	TGTGCCAGTATACCAGGCTACAATCAGCCCCAGCATTTT
.	TRBV11-2	TRBD2	TRBJ2-1	CASSLNPGRAGDEQFF	TGTGCCAGCAGCCTAAATCCCGGGAGGGCCGGCGATGAGCAGTTCTTC
.	TRBV15	.	TRBJ2-6	CATSRANSGSGANVLTF	TGTGCCACCAGCAGAGCGAATTCGGGTTCTGGGGCCAACGTCCTGACTTTC
.	TRBV30	TRBD2	TRBJ2-7	CAWSNMRRTSGLNSYEQYF	TGTGCCTGGAGTAACATGAGACGCACTAGCGGTCTAAACTCCTACGAGCAGTACTTC
.	TRBV5-1	TRBD1	TRBJ1-1	CASSRDSLNTEAFF	TGCGCCAGCAGCAGGGACAGCCTGAACACTGAAGCTTTCTTT
.	TRBV14	.	TRBJ1-1	CASSQGPGGAGLNTEAFF	TGTGCCAGCAGCCAAGGACCCGGGGGGGCAGGCCTGAACACTGAAGCTTTCTTT
.	TRBV25-1	.	TRBJ1-1	CASSESGVYTEAFF	TGTGCCAGCAGTGAATCGGGCGTCTACACTGAAGCTTTCTTT
.	TRBV2	.	TRBJ2-7	CASSDGYEQYF	TGTGCCAGCAGCGACGGTTACGAGCAGTACTTC
.	TRBV18	.	TRBJ2-3	CASSPPTEPSTDTQYF	TGTGCCAGCTCACCACCGACAGAACCTAGCACAGATACGCAGTATTTT
.	TRBV11-2	TRBD1	TRBJ2-1	CASSLNRGASSYNEQFF	TGTGCCAGCAGCTTGAACAGGGGGGCGAGCTCCTACAATGAGCAGTTCTTC
.	TRBV27	TRBD1	TRBJ2-6	CASRFGTGTSGANVLTF	TGTGCCAGCAGATTCGGGACAGGGACATCTGGGGCCAACGTCCTGACTTTC
once	TRBV10-3	TRBD1	TRBJ2-7	CAITLGTGEGWEQYF	TGTGCCATCACCCTCGGGACAGGGGAAGGATGGGAGCAGTACTTC
.	TRBV29-1	.	TRBJ1-5	CSVADPNQPQHF	TGCAGCGTTGCGGACCCCAATCAGCCCCAGCATTTT
.	TRBV4-2	.	TRBJ1-4	CASSQVGQLPPKLFF	TGTGCCAGCAGCCAAGTTGGGCAGCTACCCCCAAAACTGTTTTTT
.	TRBV7-6	.	TRBJ2-7	CASSLEGTLLLGEQYF	TGTGCCAGCAGCTTAGAAGGGACCCTCCTTCTGGGGGAGCAGTACTTC
.	TRBV5-1	TRBD1	TRBJ2-7	CASSIRTGGPHEQYF	TGCGCCAGCAGCATACGGACAGGGGGTCCCCACGAGCAGTACTTC
.	TRBV28	.	TRBJ1-2	CASSFLTGRSGYGYTF	TGTGCCAGCAGTTTTCTCACAGGGCGATCTGGGTATGGCTACACCTTC
.	TRBV7-7	TRBD1	TRBJ2-1	CASSLMSGTGWDEQFF	TGTGCTAGCAGCTTAATGTCCGGGACAGGGTGGGATGAGCAGTTCTTC
.	TRBV6-6	.	TRBJ1-3	CASRLMSSGNTIYF	TGTGCCAGCCGCCTAATGAGCTCTGGAAACACCATATATTTT
.	TRBV9	TRBD1	TRBJ2-7	CASSRSTGGEKQYF	TGTGCCAGCAGTCGCTCGACAGGGGGCGAGAAGCAGTACTTC
.	TRBV5-6	TRBD2	TRBJ2-2	CASSLYPSGRLQELFF	TGTGCCAGCAGCTTGTACCCCAGCGGGAGGTTGCAGGAGCTGTTTTTT
few	TRBV9	.	TRBJ2-7	CASSVGTASYEQYF	TGTGCCAGCAGCGTAGGGACAGCCTCCTACGAGCAGTACTTC
once	TRBV5-4	.	TRBJ2-3	CASAGLGTDTQYF	TGTGCCAGCGCAGGGTTAGGCACAGATACGCAGTATTTT
.	TRBV11-2	TRBD2	TRBJ2-5	CASSFLRTSGRQETQYF	TGTGCCAGCAGCTTCCTACGGACTAGCGGGAGGCAAGAGACCCAGTACTTC
.	TRBV11-2	TRBD1	TRBJ2-6	CASSFGTGLGGANVLTF	TGTGCCAGCAGCTTCGGGACAGGGTTGGGTGGGGCCAACGTCCTGACTTTC
.	TRBV28	TRBD1	TRBJ2-7	CASSLMDRVRDEQYF	TGTGCCAGCAGTCTTATGGACAGGGTGAGGGACGAGCAGTACTTC
.	TRBV5-1	.	TRBJ1-4	CASSLAGRKDEKLFF	TGCGCCAGCAGCTTGGCAGGGAGGAAGGATGAAAAACTGTTTTTT
.	TRBV7-2	.	TRBJ1-1	CASSLDEINTEAFF	TGTGCCAGCAGCTTAGATGAGATTAACACTGAAGCTTTCTTT
.	TRBV5-1	TRBD2	TRBJ2-1	CASSLVAGGLNEQFF	TGCGCCAGCAGCTTGGTTGCGGGAGGGCTCAATGAGCAGTTCTTC
.	TRBV2	.	TRBJ1-1	CASAGNMIAEAFF	TGTGCCAGCGCAGGGAACATGATCGCTGAAGCTTTCTTT
.	TRBV27	TRBD1	TRBJ2-7	CASSSGQSSYEQYF	TGTGCCAGCAGTTCGGGACAGTCGAGTTACGAGCAGTACTTC
.	TRBV7-2	.	TRBJ2-7	CASSLGFPYEQYF	TGTGCCAGCAGCCTTGGGTTTCCGTACGAGCAGTACTTC
.	TRBV6-5	.	TRBJ2-1	CASSLGPTGYEQFF	TGTGCCAGCAGCCTGGGCCCAACGGGATATGAGCAGTTCTTC
.	TRBV6-5	.	TRBJ2-1	CASSKKRVYNEQFF	TGTGCCAGCAGCAAGAAGCGGGTCTACAATGAGCAGTTCTTC
.	TRBV27	.	TRBJ2-1	CASSQGQFF	TGTGCCAGCAGCCAGGGGCAGTTCTTC
.	TRBV6-4	.	TRBJ2-2	CASSAGLGTGELFF	TGTGCCAGCAGTGCAGGGTTGGGCACCGGGGAGCTGTTTTTT
.	TRBV5-5	.	TRBJ2-7	CASSSMVRGGYEQYF	TGTGCCAGCAGCTCCATGGTCAGGGGAGGCTACGAGCAGTACTTC
.	TRBV29-1	.	TRBJ2-7	CSVAFSQAFPYEQYF	TGCAGCGTTGCATTCAGTCAGGCGTTTCCCTACGAGCAGTACTTC
.	TRBV7-7	.	TRBJ2-3	CASNLPLGKSSTDTQYF	TGTGCTAGCAACCTACCTTTAGGGAAATCTAGCACAGATACGCAGTATTTT
.	TRBV11-2	.	TRBJ2-5	CASSLIGKEKDSQYF	TGTGCCAGCAGCTTAATAGGGAAGGAGAAAGATAGCCAGTACTTC
.	TRBV18	.	TRBJ2-1	CASSPPGSESCIF	TGTGCCAGCTCACCACCTGGGTCGGAGAGTTGTATCTTC
once	TRBV14	.	TRBJ1-5	CASSLTNNQPQHF	TGTGCCAGCAGCCTGACCAACAATCAGCCCCAGCATTTT
once	TRBV2	.	TRBJ2-3	CASSEQGPLFTDTQYF	TGTGCCAGCAGTGAACAGGGACCTCTTTTCACAGATACGCAGTATTTT